Reported below is one T cell receptor (beta chain). Repertoires were generated with immunoSEQ multiplex PCR, while TCRdb's copy carries only in-frame clones and drops some. The sample consists of some 460,000 clones, nearly 90% of them appearing once. The entry originates in a study of Ad26.COV2.S vaccination and SARS-CoV-2 variants. The CDR3 is 17 residues long. After removal of 5 bases from V and 2 bases from J, the junction contained 11 bases not matched to a gene. CDR1 and CDR2 from the germline V gene are SGHVS and FNYEAQ. Treatment reported: some 20 received Ad26.COV2.S at low or high dose, single or two shots; a few received placebo; per-sample allocation not given. The samples were gathered on day 63 after the first injection of vaccine or placebo.

V and J are TRBV7-6 and TRBJ2-3, with TRBD2 matching 9 bases. This TCR was sampled from a person aged 18-60 years who received the Ad26.COV2.S COVID-19 vaccine or a placebo. Source: peripheral blood, taken in a trial of Ad26.COV2.S vaccine versus placebo. The CDR3 DNA reads as TGTGCCAGCAGCCCGGGACTAGCAGACATACACACAGATACGCAGTATTTT. Encoded protein: CASSPGLADIHTDTQYF.